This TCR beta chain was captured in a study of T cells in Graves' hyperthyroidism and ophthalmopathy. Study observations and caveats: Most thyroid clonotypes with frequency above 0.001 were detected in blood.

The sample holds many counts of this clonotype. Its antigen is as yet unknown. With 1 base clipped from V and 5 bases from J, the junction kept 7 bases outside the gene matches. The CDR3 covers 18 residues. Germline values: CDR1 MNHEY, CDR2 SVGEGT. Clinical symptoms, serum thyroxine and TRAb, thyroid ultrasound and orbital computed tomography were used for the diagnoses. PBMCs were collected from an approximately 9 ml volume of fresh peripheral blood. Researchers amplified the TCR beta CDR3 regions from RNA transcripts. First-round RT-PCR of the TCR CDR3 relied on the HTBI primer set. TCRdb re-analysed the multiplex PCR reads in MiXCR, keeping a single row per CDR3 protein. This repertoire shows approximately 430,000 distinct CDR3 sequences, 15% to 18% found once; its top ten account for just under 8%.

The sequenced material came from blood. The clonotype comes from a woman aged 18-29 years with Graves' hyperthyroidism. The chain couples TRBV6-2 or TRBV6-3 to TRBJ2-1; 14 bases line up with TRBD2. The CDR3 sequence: CASSYYPTSGGVDNEQFF. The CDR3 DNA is TGTGCCAGCAGTTACTATCCGACTAGCGGGGGGGTGGACAATGAGCAGTTCTTC.